Reported below is one T cell receptor (beta chain). Its target is not known. The record originates from a study of T cell responses to AZD1222 COVID-19 vaccine. Overall study findings and caveats: Regions left unmutated in variants are reportedly the target of nearly half of spike-specific TCRs.

The germline CDR1 and CDR2 sequences are MDHEN and SYDVKM. The CDR3 loop spans 13 amino acids. V lost 6 bases and J 2 bases, leaving 10 bases between the germline ends. The repertoire was sequenced with immunoSEQ multiplex PCR; TCRdb's copy has only in-frame clones and lacks some. The sample includes roughly 150,000 clones, 90% of them seen just once. This sample comprised peripheral blood, obtained 28 days after the second AZD1222 dose. This TCR came from an adult who received the AZD1222 COVID-19 vaccine. The chain recombines TRBV28 with TRBJ1-2; D possibly corresponds to TRBD1 (6 bases). CDR3 region: CASSRQGNYGYTF. CDR3 DNA: TGTGCCAGCAGCCGGCAGGGGAACTATGGCTACACCTTC.